The 27 T cell receptor beta chains given below trace back to one sample, sequenced in a study of T cell responses to AZD1222 COVID-19 vaccine. Sequencing was performed with immunoSEQ multiplex PCR; in TCRdb, only in-frame clones are kept and a portion is missing. The sample has under 200,000 clones, around nine tenths seen once; the top ten hold roughly 25%. Sequenced here: peripheral blood, sampled 28 days after the second AZD1222 dose. The origin of the receptors is an adult who received the AZD1222 COVID-19 vaccine.

The chain combines TRBV28 with TRBJ1-6; D is perhaps TRBD1 (6 bases). Germline loops: CDR1 MDHEN, CDR2 SYDVKM. The length of the CDR3 is 15 residues. The V end lost 4 bases, the J end lost 4 bases, and 11 bases lay between the germline ends. This CDR3 is CASSSRDTYNSPLHF. The CDR3 DNA reads as TGTGCCAGCAGTTCCCGGGACACGTATAATTCACCCCTCCACTTT.

The chain uses TRBV14 and TRBJ1-6; possible D gene TRBD1, 5 bases. Trimming cost V 4 bases and J 4 bases, with 8 bases left between them. Germline lookup yields CDR1 SGHDN and CDR2 FVKESK. The CDR3 contains 14 residues. The CDR3 spells CASSPGGYNSPLHF. Here the CDR3 DNA reads TGTGCCAGCAGCCCCGGGGGGTATAATTCACCCCTCCACTTT.

The rearrangement joins TRBV19 to TRBJ2-3, with 10 bases aligning to TRBD2. The junction had 8 bases not matched to a gene; V was cut back by 5 bases and J by 3 bases. The CDR3 is 16 residues long. CDR1 is LNHDA and CDR2 is SQIVND in the germline V gene (reference sequence). CDR3 residues: CASSSPLAGVTDTQYF. The CDR3, as DNA: TGTGCCAGTAGTTCCCCCCTAGCGGGGGTAACAGATACGCAGTATTTT.

This rearrangement joins TRBV9 to TRBJ2-1, with 10 bases identical to TRBD2. CDR1 is SGDLS and CDR2 is YYNGEE in the germline V gene. This CDR3 spans 15 amino acids. V was clipped by 3 bases and J by 5 bases; unmatched bases: 5. CDR3 sequence: CASSETSGPNNEQFF. The DNA for the CDR3 is TGTGCCAGCAGCGAGACTAGCGGGCCGAACAATGAGCAGTTCTTC. Full variable domain (missing parts from reference TRBV9 and TRBJ2-1): DSGVTQTPKHLITATGQRVTLRCSPRSGDLSVYWYQQSLDQGLQFLIQYYNGEERAKGNILERFSAQQFPDLHSELNLSSLELGDSALYFCASSETSGPNNEQFFGPGTRLTVL.

The chain combines TRBV7-2 with TRBJ2-7; D is unclear. The CDR3 is 13 residues long. Germline V gene sequence: CDR1 SGHTA, CDR2 FQGNSA. The V end was cut by 4 bases, the J end by 2 bases, with 9 bases between. CDR3 amino acids: CASSSGAAYEQYF. CDR3 nucleotides: TGTGCCAGCAGCTCCGGTGCCGCCTACGAGCAGTACTTC.

This clone was observed a single time. This chain links TRBV6-2 or TRBV6-3 with TRBJ2-1; D gene unclear. The CDR3 spans 17 residues. V was cut by 2 bases and J by 4 bases, with 18 bases left in between. Germline V gene data show CDR1 as MNHEY and CDR2 as SVGEGT. CDR3: CASSYDGQESAYNEQFF. The CDR3 DNA follows: TGTGCCAGCAGTTACGACGGGCAGGAGTCGGCGTACAATGAGCAGTTCTTC.

The CDR3 region is CASSLEGGTDTQYF. The CDR3 coding sequence is TGTGCCAGCAGCTTGGAAGGGGGCACAGATACGCAGTATTTT. The rearrangement uses TRBV5-6 and TRBJ2-3, with a weak D call TRBD1 (5 bases). The V end was cut by 0 bases, the J end by 1 base, with 6 bases between. CDR3 length: 14 residues. Germline V gene data show CDR1 as SGHDT and CDR2 as YYEEEE.

This chain uses TRBV27 with TRBJ2-7, with 9 bases aligning to TRBD1. The CDR3 has 18 amino acids. Per germline, CDR1 MNHEY and CDR2 SMNVEV (reference sequence). The ends lost 4 bases at V and 2 bases at J; junction bases unmatched: 15. DNA for the CDR3: TGTGCCAGCAGTTCCCCGTGGCCGGGACAGGGAGGCACCTACGAGCAGTACTTC. Translating it yields CASSSPWPGQGGTYEQYF.

The chain has TRBV10-3 and TRBJ2-7; TRBD2 is a possible D gene (5 bases). The germline V and J ends were trimmed by 4 bases and 0 bases, with 10 bases remaining between them. Germline V gene sequence: CDR1 ENHRY, CDR2 SYGVKD. The CDR3 covers 14 residues. CDR3: CAISGAESSYEQYF. DNA for the CDR3: TGTGCCATCAGTGGAGCGGAAAGCTCCTACGAGCAGTACTTC.

The chain joins TRBV19 to TRBJ2-7; 9 nucleotides align to TRBD1. Germline values: CDR1 LNHDA, CDR2 SQIVND (reference sequence). The CDR3 is 14 amino acids. V was clipped by 6 bases and J by 1 base; unmatched bases: 4. CDR3 bases: TGTGCCAGTAGAACCGGGACAGGGTCCTACGAGCAGTACTTC. This codes for CASRTGTGSYEQYF.

This chain joins TRBV30 and TRBJ2-7; D may match TRBD1 or TRBD2 (7 bases each). CDR1 and CDR2 (germline): GTSNPN, SVGIG (reference sequence). The CDR3 is 14 residues long. The V end lost 2 bases, the J end lost 7 bases, and 18 bases lay between the germline ends. Here the CDR3 DNA reads TGTGCCTGGAGTACCCGGGGAGGGGGCGGGGAGCAGTACTTC. It is translated as CAWSTRGGGGEQYF. Full variable domain (outside the CDR3, taken from reference TRBV30 and TRBJ2-7): SQTIHQWPATLVQPVGSPLSLECTVEGTSNPNLYWYRQAAGRGLQLLFYSVGIGQISSEVPQNLSASRPQDRQFILSSKKLLLSDSGFYLCAWSTRGGGGEQYFGPGTRLTVT.

The chain employs TRBV28 and TRBJ2-1, with D possibly being TRBD2 (6 bases). V gave up 7 bases and J gave up 0 bases, with 13 bases separating them. The CDR3 loop spans 15 amino acids. The germline gives CDR1 MDHEN, CDR2 SYDVKM. The CDR3 DNA reads TGTGCCAGCACGACGGGGGAGAGCTCCTACAATGAGCAGTTCTTC. Translating it yields CASTTGESSYNEQFF.

This clone was observed a single time. The CDR3 DNA reads TGTGCCAGCACTTGGACAGGGGGCAATCAGCCCCAGCATTTT. It codes for CASTWTGGNQPQHF. The chain joins TRBV2 to TRBJ1-5, with 9 bases that match TRBD1. Germline CDR1 and CDR2: SNHLY and FYNNEI. The CDR3 has 14 amino acids. Trimming at V came to 7 bases and at J to 2 bases, leaving 3 bases not matched to a gene.

CDR3 sequence (DNA): TGTGCCAGCAGTACTACCGGGACAGGGGGCGTCATTCAGTACTTC. This sequence encodes CASSTTGTGGVIQYF. V and J are TRBV28 and TRBJ2-4, with 12 bases lining up with TRBD1. V was pared by 5 bases and J by 9 bases, with 8 bases of the junction left unmatched. The germline V gene has CDR1 MDHEN and CDR2 SYDVKM. The CDR3 contains 15 residues.

CDR3 nucleotide sequence: TGTGCCAGTTCACAGACGGGTACGCAGTATTTT. Translated: CASSQTGTQYF. V gene TRBV28 combines with J gene TRBJ2-3; D ambiguous. CDR3 length: 11 residues. The germline CDR1 and CDR2 sequences are MDHEN and SYDVKM. V lost 9 bases and J 8 bases, leaving 12 bases between the germline ends.

The chain has TRBV21-1 and TRBJ2-7; the DNA was not used to check the table's D call, TRBD1. TRBV21-1 corresponds to a pseudogene. This CDR3 comprises 15 residues. CDR3 nucleotides: TGTGCCAGCAGCAAATCACGCAAGGGGGCCTACGAGCAGTACTTC. It encodes CASSKSRKGAYEQYF.

This clone was picked up a small number of times. This rearrangement joins TRBV27 to TRBJ1-5; D remains ambiguous. This CDR3 is built from 13 residues. Between the trimmed V and J ends, which lost 4 bases and 1 base, there was a span of 5 bases. Germline V gives CDR1 MNHEY, CDR2 SMNVEV (reference sequence). CDR3 sequence: CASSSRSNQPQHF. The CDR3 DNA sequence: TGTGCCAGCAGTTCTAGGAGCAATCAGCCCCAGCATTTT.

This clone was seen just once. The chain employs TRBV6-1 and TRBJ2-1; D may be TRBD2 (6 bases). The CDR3 covers 15 residues. CDR1 is MNHNS, CDR2 SASEGT, per germline. Trimming pared 1 base from V and 6 bases from J, leaving 13 bases between. In nucleotides, the CDR3 is TGTGCCAGCAGTGAAGTTGGGCTAGCGACCAATGAGCAGTTCTTC. Its protein product is CASSEVGLATNEQFF.

Concerning this clone itself: An end of the junction does not agree with germline; a read error may underlie this. CDR3 DNA: TGTGCCATCAGTGAGTCTAAGGGACTTACCCCCCACTTC. It yields the protein CAISESKGLTPHF. The chain uses TRBV10-3 and TRBJ2-5, with a possible D match to TRBD2 (6 bases). Germline assignment: CDR1 ENHRY and CDR2 SYGVKD. This CDR3 contains 13 residues.

The chain joins TRBV5-6 to TRBJ2-3; 8 bases are shared with TRBD2. The CDR3 runs 16 residues. The V gene end was trimmed by 4 bases and the J gene end by 3 bases; junction bases not matched to a gene: 10. Germline V gives CDR1 SGHDT, CDR2 YYEEEE. The CDR3: CASSPIGGGITDTQYF. CDR3 sequence (DNA): TGTGCCAGCAGCCCCATCGGGGGGGGCATTACAGATACGCAGTATTTT. Using reference TRBV5-6 and TRBJ2-3 for the parts outside the CDR3, the full variable domain is DAGVTQSPTHLIKTRGQQVTLRCSPKSGHDTVSWYQQALGQGPQFIFQYYEEEERQRGNFPDRFSGHQFPNYSSELNVNALLLGDSALYLCASSPIGGGITDTQYFGPGTRLTVL.

V usage is TRBV6-1 and J usage is TRBJ2-1; TRBD2 agrees at 7 bases. The germline V gene has CDR1 MNHNS and CDR2 SASEGT. The ends lost 11 bases at V and 6 bases at J; junction bases unmatched: 10. This CDR3 has 13 residues. The CDR3 loop is CAVSGLAVNEQFF. The CDR3 bases are TGTGCCGTTAGCGGGCTAGCGGTCAATGAGCAGTTCTTC.

This sequence joins TRBV5-5 and TRBJ2-2, with D possibly TRBD1 on 6 matching bases. Trimming left V 5 bases short and J 3 bases short, with 14 bases between. CDR3 size: 15 residues. CDR1 SGHKS and CDR2 YYEKEE come from the germline V gene (reference sequence). In DNA, the CDR3 is TGTGCCAGCAGTACAGGGTTTGCGGACACCGGGGAGCTGTTTTTT. The encoded protein is CASSTGFADTGELFF. Full variable domain (rest looked up from reference TRBV5-5 and TRBJ2-2): DAGVTQSPTHLIKTRGQQVTLRCSPISGHKSVSWYQQVLGQGPQFIFQYYEKEERGRGNFPDRFSARQFPNYSSELNVNALLLGDSALYLCASSTGFADTGELFFGEGSRLTVL.

DNA of the CDR3: TGTGCCAGCAGTCTAGGGACAGGGGCGGCCAACGTCCTGACTTTC. This translates into CASSLGTGAANVLTF. The chain joins TRBV28 to TRBJ2-6; TRBD1 agrees at 10 bases. The CDR3 runs to 15 residues. Germline loops: CDR1 MDHEN, CDR2 SYDVKM. V lost 5 bases, J lost 6 bases, and 4 bases stayed unmatched.

This chain connects TRBV6-5 to TRBJ2-5; D possibly uses TRBD1 or TRBD2 (6 bases each). Germline V CDR1 and CDR2: MNHEY, SVGAGI. The CDR3 extends over 13 amino acids. Trimming pared 0 bases from V and 5 bases from J, leaving 7 bases between. The CDR3 coding sequence is TGTGCCAGCAGTTACTCAGGGGGGGAGACCCAGTACTTC. This sequence encodes CASSYSGGETQYF.

The table lists this clone with a count of one. The V and J genes are TRBV29-1 and TRBJ2-1; a possible D gene is TRBD2 (6 bases). CDR3 length: 14 amino acids. V was clipped by 3 bases and J by 1 base, with 10 bases between them. Germline CDR1 and CDR2: SQVTM and ANQGSEA. The CDR3 sequence is CSVDRLASYNEQFF. The CDR3 coding sequence is TGCAGCGTTGATCGGCTAGCGTCCTACAATGAGCAGTTCTTC.

V is TRBV6-2 or TRBV6-3 and J is TRBJ2-1, with D possibly being TRBD1 or TRBD2 (5 bases each). V was shortened by 5 bases and J by 9 bases, with 26 bases between the two germline ends. This CDR3 has 17 amino acids. Germline V gives CDR1 MNHEY, CDR2 SVGEGT. The CDR3 here is CASSLRHVDLRGSEQFF. As DNA, the CDR3 is TGTGCCAGCAGTCTACGACACGTAGACCTGAGGGGTAGTGAGCAGTTCTTC.

V gene TRBV6-6 combines with J gene TRBJ1-6, with 12 bases fitting TRBD1. CDR3 length: 18 residues. Germline CDR1 and CDR2: MNHNY and SVGAGI (reference sequence). Trimming cost V 5 bases and J 7 bases; bases outside gene matches: 12. The chain's CDR3 is CASSRPGQGAGGNSPLHF. CDR3 in DNA: TGTGCCAGCAGTCGCCCGGGACAGGGGGCCGGGGGCAATTCACCCCTCCACTTT.